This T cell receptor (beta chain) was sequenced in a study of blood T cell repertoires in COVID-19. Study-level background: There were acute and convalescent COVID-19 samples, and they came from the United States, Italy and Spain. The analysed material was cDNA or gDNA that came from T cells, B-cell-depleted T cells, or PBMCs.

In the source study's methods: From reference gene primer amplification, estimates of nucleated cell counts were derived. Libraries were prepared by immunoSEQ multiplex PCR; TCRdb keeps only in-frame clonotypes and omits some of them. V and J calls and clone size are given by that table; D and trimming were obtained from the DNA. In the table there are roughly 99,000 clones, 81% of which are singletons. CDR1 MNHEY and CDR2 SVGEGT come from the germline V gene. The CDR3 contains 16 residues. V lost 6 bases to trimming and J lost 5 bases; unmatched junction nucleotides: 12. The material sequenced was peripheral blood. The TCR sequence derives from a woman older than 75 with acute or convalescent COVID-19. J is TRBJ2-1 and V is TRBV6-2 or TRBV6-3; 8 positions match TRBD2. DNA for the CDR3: TGTGCCAGCAGCGGGGGGATAGCGGGGCCAAACAATGAGCAGTTCTTC. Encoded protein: CASSGGIAGPNNEQFF.